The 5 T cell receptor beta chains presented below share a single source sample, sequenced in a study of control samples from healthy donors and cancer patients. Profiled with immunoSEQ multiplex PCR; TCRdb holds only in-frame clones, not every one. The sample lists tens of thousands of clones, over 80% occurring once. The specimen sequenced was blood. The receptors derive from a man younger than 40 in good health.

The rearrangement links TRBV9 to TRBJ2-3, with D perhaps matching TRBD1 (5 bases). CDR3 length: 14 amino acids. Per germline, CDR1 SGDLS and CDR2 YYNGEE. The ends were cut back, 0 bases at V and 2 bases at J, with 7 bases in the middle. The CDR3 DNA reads TGTGCCAGCAGCGTAGGGACAAACACAGATACGCAGTATTTT. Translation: CASSVGTNTDTQYF.

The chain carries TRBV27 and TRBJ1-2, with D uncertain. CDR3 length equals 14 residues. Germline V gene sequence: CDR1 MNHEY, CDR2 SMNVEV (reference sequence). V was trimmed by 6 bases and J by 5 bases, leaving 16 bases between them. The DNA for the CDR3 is TGTGCCAGCAGCGCAGTAGCTACGGGGTATGGCTACACCTTC. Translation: CASSAVATGYGYTF.

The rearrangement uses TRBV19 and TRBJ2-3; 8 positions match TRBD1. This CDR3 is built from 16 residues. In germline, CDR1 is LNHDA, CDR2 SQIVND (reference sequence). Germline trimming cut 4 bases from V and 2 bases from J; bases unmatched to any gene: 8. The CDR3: CASSTSRGRVTDTQYF. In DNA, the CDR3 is TGTGCCAGTAGTACCAGCAGGGGGCGGGTCACAGATACGCAGTATTTT. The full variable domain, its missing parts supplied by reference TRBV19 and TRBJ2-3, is DGGITQSPKYLFRKEGQNVTLSCEQNLNHDAMYWYRQDPGQGLRLIYYSQIVNDFQKGDIAEGYSVSREKKESFPLTVTSAQKNPTAFYLCASSTSRGRVTDTQYFGPGTRLTVL.

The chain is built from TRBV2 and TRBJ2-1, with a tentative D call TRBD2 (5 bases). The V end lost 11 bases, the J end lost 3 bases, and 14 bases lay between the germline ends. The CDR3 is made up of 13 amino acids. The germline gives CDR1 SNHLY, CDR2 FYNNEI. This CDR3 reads CAGLGVGYNEQFF. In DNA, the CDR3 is TGTGCCGGTCTCGGGGTCGGCTACAATGAGCAGTTCTTC.

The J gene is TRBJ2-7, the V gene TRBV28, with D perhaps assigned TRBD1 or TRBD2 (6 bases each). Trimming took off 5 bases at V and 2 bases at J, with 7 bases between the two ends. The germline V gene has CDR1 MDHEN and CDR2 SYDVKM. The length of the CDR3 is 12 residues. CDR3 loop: CASSRGAYEQYF. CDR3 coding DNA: TGTGCCAGCAGTAGGGGGGCCTACGAGCAGTACTTC.